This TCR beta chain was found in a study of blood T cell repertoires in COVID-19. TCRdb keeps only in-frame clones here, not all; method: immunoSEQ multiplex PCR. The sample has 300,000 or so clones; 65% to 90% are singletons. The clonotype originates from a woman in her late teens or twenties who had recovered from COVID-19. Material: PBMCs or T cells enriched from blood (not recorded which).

The CDR3 sequence: CASRTTSGREEQFF. The CDR3 DNA is TGTGCCAGCAGGACGACTAGCGGGAGGGAGGAGCAGTTCTTC. The chain employs TRBV6-5 and TRBJ2-1; the match to TRBD2 covers 14 bases. The V segment lost 6 bases and the J segment 10 bases; nucleotides outside the gene matches: 5. CDR1 and CDR2 (germline): MNHEY, SVGAGI. This CDR3 contains 14 residues.